This TCR beta chain was identified during a study of vaccination effects on CD4 cells after COVID-19. Some clones are missing from TCRdb's copy, which holds only in-frame ones; the method was immunoSEQ multiplex PCR. Of tens of thousands of clones listed, around three quarters are singletons. On this clone: Its antigen remains unidentified.

Before sequencing took place, the ViraFEST assay used viral peptide pools to expand antigen-specific CD4+ T cells. Isolating CD4+ T cells followed approximately ten days of culture. The vaccine recipients had no prior SARS-CoV-2 infection, with negative nucleocapsid antibodies. It was with about 10 IU/ml IL-2 and around 9.9 ug/ml peptides that 2 million to 2.5 million PBMC per well were cultured. The receptor comes from a human donor who received a COVID-19 vaccine. The starting material was CD4+ T cells from PBMCs cultured with HCoV-OC43 spike peptides, obtained before COVID-19 vaccination. The subset is: HCoV-OC43 spike overlapping peptide pool stimulation.

As DNA, the CDR3 is TGTGCCAGCAGCCAGGGGCCGAATTCACCCCTCCACTTT. Translated: CASSQGPNSPLHF. The chain links TRBV7-3 to TRBJ1-6, with a weak D call TRBD1 (6 bases). The CDR3 loop spans 13 amino acids. CDR1 and CDR2 from the germline V gene are SGHTA and FQGTGA. V was shortened by 5 bases and J by 7 bases, with 9 bases between the two germline ends. Full variable domain (remainder filled in from reference TRBV7-3 and TRBJ1-6): GAGVSQTPSNKVTEKGKYVELRCDPISGHTALYWYRQSLGQGPEFLIYFQGTGAADDSGLPNDRFFAVRPEGSVSTLKIQRTERGDSAVYLCASSQGPNSPLHFGNGTRLTVT.